This TCR beta chain was documented in a study of metastatic and nonmetastatic thyroid tumors. Whole-study context: The comparison covered peripheral blood and tumor or nodule tissue in malignant and benign thyroid patients.

V lost 3 bases and J lost 4; bases outside the gene matches: 9. This CDR3 contains 16 residues. Per the germline V gene, CDR1 is MNHNS and CDR2 is SASEGT. Each patient came to thyroid surgery without any prior treatment (of any kind). Details on this clone: Its antigen is undetermined.

In the original analysis: Clinicopathological groups of papillary thyroid cancer showed CDR3 differences that were used to build a distant-metastasis classifier. TCRdb re-called clones from the PCR reads using MiXCR. None of the V and J calls come from the authors' own analysis; TCRdb made them. This table has about 26,000 clones, 20% to 30% appearing once. Study results and limitations: TCR beta diversity was reportedly significantly higher in malignant thyroid tumors than benign nodules, in blood and tumor.

This TCR came from a female donor with papillary thyroid cancer or a benign thyroid nodule (not recorded which). Some clones in this sample may be carry-over from other donors' samples. Sequences were obtained from blood. This chain uses TRBV6-1 with TRBJ1-3, with TRBD1 matching over 7 bases. CDR3 sequence reads: CASSDSHRDSGNTIYF. CDR3 sequence (DNA): TGTGCCAGCAGTGATAGTCACCGGGACAGCGGAAACACCATATATTTT.